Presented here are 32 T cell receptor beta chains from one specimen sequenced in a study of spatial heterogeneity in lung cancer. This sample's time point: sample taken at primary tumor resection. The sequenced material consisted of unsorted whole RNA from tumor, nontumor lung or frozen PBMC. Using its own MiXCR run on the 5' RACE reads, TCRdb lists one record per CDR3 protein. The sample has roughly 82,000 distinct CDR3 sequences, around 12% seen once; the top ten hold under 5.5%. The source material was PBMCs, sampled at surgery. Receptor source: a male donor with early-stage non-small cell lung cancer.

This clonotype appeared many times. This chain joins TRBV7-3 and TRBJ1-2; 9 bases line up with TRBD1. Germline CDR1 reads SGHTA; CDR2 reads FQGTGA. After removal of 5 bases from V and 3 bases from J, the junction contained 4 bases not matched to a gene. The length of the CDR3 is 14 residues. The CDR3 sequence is CASSPTGGDYGYTF. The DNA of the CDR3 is TGTGCCAGCAGCCCGACAGGGGGTGACTATGGCTACACCTTC.

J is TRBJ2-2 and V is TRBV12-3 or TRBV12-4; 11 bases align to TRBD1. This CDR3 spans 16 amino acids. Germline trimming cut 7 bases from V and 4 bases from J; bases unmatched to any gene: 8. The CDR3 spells CASTPLGQGGTGELFF. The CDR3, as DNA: TGTGCCAGCACCCCCCTGGGACAGGGGGGCACCGGGGAGCTGTTTTTT.

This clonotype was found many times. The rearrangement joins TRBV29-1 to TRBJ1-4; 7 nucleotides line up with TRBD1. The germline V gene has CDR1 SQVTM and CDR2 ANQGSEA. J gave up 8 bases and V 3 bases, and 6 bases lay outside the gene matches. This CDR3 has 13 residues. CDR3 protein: CSVEEGAQEKLFF. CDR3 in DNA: TGCAGCGTTGAGGAGGGGGCACAAGAAAAACTGTTTTTT.

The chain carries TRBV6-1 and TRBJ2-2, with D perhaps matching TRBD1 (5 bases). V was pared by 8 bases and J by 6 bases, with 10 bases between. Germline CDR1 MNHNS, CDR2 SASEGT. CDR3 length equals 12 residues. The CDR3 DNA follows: TGTGCCAGCGGCAGGGTAGCCGGGGAGCTGTTTTTT. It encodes CASGRVAGELFF.

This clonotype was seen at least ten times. The CDR3 nucleotides are TGTGCCAGCAGTGAAATGGTAGGGACTAGCGGGAGCGATGAGCAGTTCTTC. Amino acid sequence: CASSEMVGTSGSDEQFF. The chain links TRBV6-1 to TRBJ2-1, with 14 bases that match TRBD2. The J segment lost 8 bases and the V segment lost 2 bases, leaving 8 bases of the junction unmatched. There are 17 residues in the CDR3. CDR1 and CDR2 (germline): MNHNS, SASEGT.

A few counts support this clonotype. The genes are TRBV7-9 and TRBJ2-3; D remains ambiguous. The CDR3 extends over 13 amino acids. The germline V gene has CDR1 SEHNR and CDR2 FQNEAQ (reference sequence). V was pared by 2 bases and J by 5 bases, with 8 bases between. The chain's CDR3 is CASSLTPKDTQYF. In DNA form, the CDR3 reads TGTGCCAGCAGCTTAACCCCCAAAGATACGCAGTATTTT.

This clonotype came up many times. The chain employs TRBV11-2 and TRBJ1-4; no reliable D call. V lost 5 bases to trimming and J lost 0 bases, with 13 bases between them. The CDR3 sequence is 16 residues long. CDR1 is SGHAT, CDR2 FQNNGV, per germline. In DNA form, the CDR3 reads TGTGCCAGCAGCCTCCTCGGGGAACCAACTAATGAAAAACTGTTTTTT. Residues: CASSLLGEPTNEKLFF.

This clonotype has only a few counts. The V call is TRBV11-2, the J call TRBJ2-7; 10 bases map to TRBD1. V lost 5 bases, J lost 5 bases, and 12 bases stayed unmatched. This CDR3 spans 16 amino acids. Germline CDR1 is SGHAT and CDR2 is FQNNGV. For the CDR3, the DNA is TGTGCCAGCAGCCTAGCGTGGGACAGGGGTGAAGACGAGCAGTACTTC. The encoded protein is CASSLAWDRGEDEQYF. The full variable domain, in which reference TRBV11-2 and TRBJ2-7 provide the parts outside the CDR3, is EAGVAQSPRYKIIEKRQSVAFWCNPISGHATLYWYQQILGQGPKLLIQFQNNGVVDDSQLPKDRFSAERLKGVDSTLKIQPAKLEDSAVYLCASSLAWDRGEDEQYFGPGTRLTVT.

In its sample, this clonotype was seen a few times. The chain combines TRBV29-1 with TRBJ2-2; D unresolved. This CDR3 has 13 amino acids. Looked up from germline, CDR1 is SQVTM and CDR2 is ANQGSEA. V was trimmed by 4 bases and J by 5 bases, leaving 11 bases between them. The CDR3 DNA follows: TGCAGCGTTGGGGCAGGACCAACCGGGGAGCTGTTTTTT. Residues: CSVGAGPTGELFF.

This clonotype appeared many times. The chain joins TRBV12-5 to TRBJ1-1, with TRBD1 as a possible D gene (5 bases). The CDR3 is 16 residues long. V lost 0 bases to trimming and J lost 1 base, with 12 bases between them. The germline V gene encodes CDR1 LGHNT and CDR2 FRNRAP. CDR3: CASGLVKPGTNTEAFF. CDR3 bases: TGTGCTAGTGGTTTGGTAAAACCTGGGACGAACACTGAAGCTTTCTTT.

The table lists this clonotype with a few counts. The CDR3 DNA is TGCAGTGCTGGGGGGACAGGGATATCTGGAAACACCATATATTTT. This gives the protein CSAGGTGISGNTIYF. The J gene is TRBJ1-3, the V gene TRBV20-1; 9 bases are shared with TRBD1. V trimming: 5 bases; J trimming: 1 base; junction bases outside the gene matches: 6. Germline assignment: CDR1 DFQATT and CDR2 SNEGSKA (reference sequence). CDR3 length equals 15 residues.

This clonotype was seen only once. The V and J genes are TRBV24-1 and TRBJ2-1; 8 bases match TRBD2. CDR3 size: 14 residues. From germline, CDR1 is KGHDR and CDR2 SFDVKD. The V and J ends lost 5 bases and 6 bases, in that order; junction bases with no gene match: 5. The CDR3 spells CATSVGLAANEQFF. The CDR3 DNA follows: TGTGCCACCAGTGTTGGACTAGCCGCCAATGAGCAGTTCTTC.

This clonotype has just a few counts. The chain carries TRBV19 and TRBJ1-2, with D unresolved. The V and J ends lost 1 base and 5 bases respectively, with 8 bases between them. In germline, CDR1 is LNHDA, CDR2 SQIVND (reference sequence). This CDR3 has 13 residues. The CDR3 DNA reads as TGTGCCAGTAGTATAGGGGAACGGTATGGCTACACCTTC. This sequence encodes CASSIGERYGYTF.

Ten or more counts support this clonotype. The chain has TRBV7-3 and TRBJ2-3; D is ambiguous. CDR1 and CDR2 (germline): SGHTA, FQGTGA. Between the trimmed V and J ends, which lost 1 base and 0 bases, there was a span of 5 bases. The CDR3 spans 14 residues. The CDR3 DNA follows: TGTGCCAGCAGCTTAAGCCACAGCACAGATACGCAGTATTTT. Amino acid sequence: CASSLSHSTDTQYF.

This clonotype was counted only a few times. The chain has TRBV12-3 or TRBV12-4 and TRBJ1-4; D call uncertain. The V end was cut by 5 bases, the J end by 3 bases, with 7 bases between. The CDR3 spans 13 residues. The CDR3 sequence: CASSIGPNEKLFF. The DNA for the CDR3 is TGTGCCAGCAGTATCGGACCTAATGAAAAACTGTTTTTT.

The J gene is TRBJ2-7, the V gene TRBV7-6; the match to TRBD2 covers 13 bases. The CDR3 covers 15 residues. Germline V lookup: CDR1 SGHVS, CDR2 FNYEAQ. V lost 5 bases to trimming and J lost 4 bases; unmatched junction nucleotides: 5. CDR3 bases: TGTGCCAGCAGCCCCGGACTAGCGGGGGAATACGAGCAGTACTTC. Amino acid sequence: CASSPGLAGEYEQYF.

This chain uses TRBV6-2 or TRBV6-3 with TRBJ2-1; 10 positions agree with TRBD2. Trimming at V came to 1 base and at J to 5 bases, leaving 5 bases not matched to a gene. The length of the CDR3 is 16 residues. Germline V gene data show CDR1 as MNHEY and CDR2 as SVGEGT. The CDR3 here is CASSYLGLASHNEQFF. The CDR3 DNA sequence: TGTGCCAGCAGTTACTTGGGACTAGCGTCCCACAATGAGCAGTTCTTC.

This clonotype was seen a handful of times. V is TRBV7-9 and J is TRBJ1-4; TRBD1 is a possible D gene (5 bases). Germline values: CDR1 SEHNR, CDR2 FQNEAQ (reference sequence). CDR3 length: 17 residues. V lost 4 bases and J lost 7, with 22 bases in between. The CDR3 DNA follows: TGTGCCAGCAGCTACCCCGACAGTGGGGTTCGGGGTGAAAAACTGTTTTTT. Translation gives CASSYPDSGVRGEKLFF.

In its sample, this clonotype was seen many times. In DNA form, the CDR3 reads TGTGCCAGTAGTACACCGACGGGTTTGAACACTGAAGCTTTCTTT. Its protein is CASSTPTGLNTEAFF. The chain uses TRBV19 and TRBJ1-1; the D is unclear. V dropped 4 bases and J dropped 0 bases, with 12 bases sitting between them. Germline CDR1 LNHDA, CDR2 SQIVND (reference sequence). The CDR3 length is 15 residues.

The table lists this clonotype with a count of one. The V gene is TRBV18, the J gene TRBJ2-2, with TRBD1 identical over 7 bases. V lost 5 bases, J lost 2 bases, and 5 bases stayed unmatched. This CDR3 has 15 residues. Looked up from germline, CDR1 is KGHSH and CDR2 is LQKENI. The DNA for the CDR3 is TGTGCCAGCTCATCTGGGACAGAAAACACCGGGGAGCTGTTTTTT. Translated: CASSSGTENTGELFF. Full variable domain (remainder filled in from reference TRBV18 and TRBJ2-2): NAGVMQNPRHLVRRRGQEARLRCSPMKGHSHVYWYRQLPEEGLKFMVYLQKENIIDESGMPKERFSAEFPKEGPSILRIQQVVRGDSAAYFCASSSGTENTGELFFGEGSRLTVL.

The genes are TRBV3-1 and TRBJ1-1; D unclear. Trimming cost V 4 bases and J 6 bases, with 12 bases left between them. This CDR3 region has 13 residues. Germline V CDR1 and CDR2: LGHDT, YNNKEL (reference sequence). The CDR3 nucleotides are TGTGCCAGCAGCCGAACGGGAGTCCCTGAAGCTTTCTTT. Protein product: CASSRTGVPEAFF.

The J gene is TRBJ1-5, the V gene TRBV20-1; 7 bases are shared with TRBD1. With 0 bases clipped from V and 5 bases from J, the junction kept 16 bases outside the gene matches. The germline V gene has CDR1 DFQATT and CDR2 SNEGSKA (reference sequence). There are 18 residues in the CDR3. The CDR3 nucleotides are TGCAGTGCTAGAGATAAGGTGGGAACAGGGGAAACTGATCAGCCCCAGCATTTT. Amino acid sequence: CSARDKVGTGETDQPQHF.

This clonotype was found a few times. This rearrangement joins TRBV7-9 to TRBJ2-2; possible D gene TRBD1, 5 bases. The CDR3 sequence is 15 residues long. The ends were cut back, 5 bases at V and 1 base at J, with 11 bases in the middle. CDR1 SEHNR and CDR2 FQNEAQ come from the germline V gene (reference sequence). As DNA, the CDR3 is TGTGCCAGCAGCCCAGGGTTCGGGAACACCGGGGAGCTGTTTTTT. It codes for CASSPGFGNTGELFF.

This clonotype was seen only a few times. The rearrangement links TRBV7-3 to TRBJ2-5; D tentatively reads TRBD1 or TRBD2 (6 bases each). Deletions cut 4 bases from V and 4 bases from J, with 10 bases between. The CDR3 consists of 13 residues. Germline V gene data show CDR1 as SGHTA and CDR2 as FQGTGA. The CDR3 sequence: CASSSGAAETQYF. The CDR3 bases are TGTGCCAGCAGCTCGGGGGCCGCAGAGACCCAGTACTTC.

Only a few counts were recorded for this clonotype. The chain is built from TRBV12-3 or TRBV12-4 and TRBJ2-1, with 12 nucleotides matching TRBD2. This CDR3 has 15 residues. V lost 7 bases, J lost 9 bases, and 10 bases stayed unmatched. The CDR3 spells CASTPLAGGPGEQFF. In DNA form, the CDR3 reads TGTGCCAGCACCCCCCTAGCGGGAGGGCCGGGTGAGCAGTTCTTC.

CDR3 loop: CASSSHREETQYF. CDR3 bases: TGCGCCAGCAGCTCCCACAGGGAAGAGACCCAGTACTTC. The chain combines TRBV5-1 with TRBJ2-5; TRBD1 is a possible D gene (6 bases). This CDR3 is built from 13 residues. Germline loops: CDR1 SGHRS, CDR2 YFSETQ. V was clipped by 3 bases and J by 3 bases, with 9 bases between them.

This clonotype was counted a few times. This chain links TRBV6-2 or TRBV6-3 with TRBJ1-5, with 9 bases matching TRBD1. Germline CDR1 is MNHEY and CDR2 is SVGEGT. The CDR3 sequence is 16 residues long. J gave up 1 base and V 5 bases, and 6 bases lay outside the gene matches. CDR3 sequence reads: CASSPQDRGSNQPQHF. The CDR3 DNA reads TGTGCCAGCAGTCCCCAGGACAGGGGAAGCAATCAGCCCCAGCATTTT.

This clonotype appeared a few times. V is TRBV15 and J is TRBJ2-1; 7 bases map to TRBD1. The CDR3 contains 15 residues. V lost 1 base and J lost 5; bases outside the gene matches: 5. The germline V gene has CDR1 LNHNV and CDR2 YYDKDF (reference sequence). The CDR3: CATSRVRGQDNEQFF. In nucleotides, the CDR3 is TGTGCCACCAGCAGAGTAAGGGGGCAAGACAATGAGCAGTTCTTC.

The chain's CDR3 is CASSITGNEQFF. CDR3 nucleotides: TGTGCCAGTAGTATAACCGGGAATGAGCAGTTCTTC. The gene calls are TRBV19 and TRBJ2-1, with D unclear. Germline V gene sequence: CDR1 LNHDA, CDR2 SQIVND (reference sequence). V lost 2 bases, J lost 7 bases, and 6 bases lay in between. This CDR3 spans 12 amino acids.

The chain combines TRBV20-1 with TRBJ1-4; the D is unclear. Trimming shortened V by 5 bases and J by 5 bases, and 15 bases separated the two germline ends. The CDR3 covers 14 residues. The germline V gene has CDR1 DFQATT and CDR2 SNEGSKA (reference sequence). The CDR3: CSAPPVEKNEKLFF. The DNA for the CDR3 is TGCAGTGCTCCTCCAGTGGAGAAGAATGAAAAACTGTTTTTT.

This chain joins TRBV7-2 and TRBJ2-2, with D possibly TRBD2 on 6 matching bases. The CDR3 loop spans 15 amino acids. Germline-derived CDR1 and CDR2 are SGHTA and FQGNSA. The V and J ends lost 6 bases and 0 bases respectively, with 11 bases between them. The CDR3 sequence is CASRGGAANTGELFF. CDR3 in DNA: TGTGCCAGCAGGGGAGGAGCGGCGAACACCGGGGAGCTGTTTTTT.

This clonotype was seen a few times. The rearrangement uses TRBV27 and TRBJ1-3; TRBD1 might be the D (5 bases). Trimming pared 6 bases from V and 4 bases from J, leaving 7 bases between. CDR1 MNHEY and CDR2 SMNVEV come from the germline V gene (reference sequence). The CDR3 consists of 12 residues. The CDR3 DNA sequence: TGTGCCAGCAGGGGGACCGGAAACACCATATATTTT. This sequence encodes CASRGTGNTIYF.